The subject of this entry is one TCR beta chain. This specimen comes from a study of blood T cell repertoires in COVID-19. Study in general: PBMCs, B-cell-depleted T cells, or T cells were the source of the cDNA or gDNA that made up the material.

All recovered Cohort 3 donors got two negative PCRs, got clearance, or saw symptom resolution. Sequencing used immunoSEQ multiplex PCR; TCRdb keeps in-frame clones, though not all of them. The sample comprises roughly 360,000 clones, around 87% of which are singletons, and under 1.5% rests with the top ten. V was clipped by 6 bases and J by 0 bases; unmatched bases: 17. CDR1 LNHNV and CDR2 YYDKDF come from the germline V gene (reference sequence). This CDR3 is built from 19 residues. Material: PBMCs or T cells enriched from blood (not recorded which). This TCR derives from a man between 25 and 39 years old who had recovered from COVID-19. This rearrangement joins TRBV15 to TRBJ2-1; 7 bases are a match to TRBD1. The chain's CDR3 is CATRETGTVFLGSYNEQFF. In nucleotides, the CDR3 is TGTGCCACCAGGGAAACCGGGACAGTCTTCTTGGGCTCCTACAATGAGCAGTTCTTC.